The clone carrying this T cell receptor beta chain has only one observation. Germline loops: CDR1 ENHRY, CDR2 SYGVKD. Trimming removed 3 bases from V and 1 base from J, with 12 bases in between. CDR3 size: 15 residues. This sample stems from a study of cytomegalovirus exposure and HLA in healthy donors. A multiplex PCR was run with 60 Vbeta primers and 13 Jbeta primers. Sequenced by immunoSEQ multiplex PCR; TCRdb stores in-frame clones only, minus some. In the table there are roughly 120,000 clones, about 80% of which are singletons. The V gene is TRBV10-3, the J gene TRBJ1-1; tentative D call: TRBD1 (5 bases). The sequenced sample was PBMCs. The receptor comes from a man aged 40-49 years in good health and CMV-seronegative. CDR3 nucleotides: TGTGCCATCAGTGAAGTTTGGGGGGGGAACACTGAAGCTTTCTTT. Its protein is CAISEVWGGNTEAFF.